The 10 T cell receptor beta chains given below trace back to one sample, sequenced in a study of regulatory T cells in long-lasting Graves disease. Time point described: newly diagnosed GD, antithyroid drugs for less than 3 months. With RNA extracted from PBMCs as input, the TCR library was made. CDR3 regions were amplified by Arm-PCR using iRepertoire HTBI primers to build TCR beta libraries. One entry per CDR3 protein, called by TCRdb with MiXCR from the multiplex PCR reads. This sample has roughly 610,000 distinct CDR3 sequences, with about 15% found just once. Separately, the same data were catalogued under a study of T cells in Graves' hyperthyroidism and ophthalmopathy.

The sequences come from peripheral blood mononuclear cells (PBMCs), collected at new diagnosis, from a patient treated with antithyroid drugs. The receptor source for this set is a woman in her 30s with Graves disease.

The chain is built from TRBV24-1 and TRBJ2-7; 10 bases map to TRBD1. Losses at the gene ends were 3 bases for V and 1 base for J; bases not matched to a gene: 2. CDR1 is KGHDR, CDR2 SFDVKD, per germline. CDR3 length: 15 amino acids. CDR3 residues: CATSDGTGVSYEQYF. In nucleotides, the CDR3 is TGTGCCACCAGTGATGGGACAGGGGTGTCCTACGAGCAGTACTTC.

This clonotype came up many times. The chain recombines TRBV24-1 with TRBJ1-1; D not certain. Trimming stripped 3 bases from V and 3 bases from J, with 13 bases between. Looked up from germline, CDR1 is KGHDR and CDR2 is SFDVKD. This CDR3 is built from 15 residues. This chain's CDR3 is CATSDGPLRHTEAFF. CDR3 in DNA: TGTGCCACCAGTGATGGACCCCTACGGCACACTGAAGCTTTCTTT.

This clonotype was picked up many times. The chain combines TRBV27 with TRBJ1-2; the D is unclear. V dropped 5 bases and J dropped 7 bases, with 11 bases sitting between them. The CDR3 spans 12 residues. The germline V gene has CDR1 MNHEY and CDR2 SMNVEV (reference sequence). The CDR3, as DNA: TGTGCCAGCAGTCCTGGTCTCGGTGGCTACACCTTC. Residues: CASSPGLGGYTF.

This clonotype was seen ten or more times. This rearrangement joins TRBV5-1 to TRBJ2-1; 9 positions match TRBD1. The J segment lost 8 bases and the V segment lost 2 bases, leaving 8 bases of the junction unmatched. Germline loops: CDR1 SGHRS, CDR2 YFSETQ. The CDR3 loop spans 15 amino acids. CDR3 sequence (DNA): TGCGCCAGCAGCTTTGGACAGGGGCTTGTCGATGAGCAGTTCTTC. Amino acid sequence: CASSFGQGLVDEQFF.

In this sample, this clonotype turned up many times. The gene calls are TRBV6-1 and TRBJ1-1; a possible D gene is TRBD1 (6 bases). Germline lookup yields CDR1 MNHNS and CDR2 SASEGT. The CDR3 extends over 13 amino acids. The germline V and J ends were trimmed by 7 bases and 3 bases, with 12 bases remaining between them. For the CDR3, the DNA is TGTGCCAGCACTACGACAGGAGACACTGAAGCTTTCTTT. Translated: CASTTTGDTEAFF.

This clonotype came up many times. In DNA form, the CDR3 reads TGTGCCACCAGTGAAGCAGGGGCAAAAGAGACCCAGTACTTC. Protein: CATSEAGAKETQYF. The chain combines TRBV24-1 with TRBJ2-5, with a weak D call TRBD1 (6 bases). Trimming shortened V by 4 bases and J by 3 bases, and 11 bases separated the two germline ends. The CDR3 runs to 14 residues. Germline CDR1 KGHDR, CDR2 SFDVKD.

This clonotype was counted only a few times. This rearrangement joins TRBV30 to TRBJ1-1; a weak D match, TRBD1 (5 bases). V dropped 1 base and J dropped 6 bases, with 27 bases sitting between them. CDR1 and CDR2 from the germline V gene are GTSNPN and SVGIG (reference sequence). This CDR3 contains 18 residues. CDR3 nucleotide sequence: TGTGCCTGGAGTGCCTTCTCAGGGAGGCCTGAGGCCAAGGCTGAAGCTTTCTTT. Translation gives CAWSAFSGRPEAKAEAFF.

This clonotype was observed at least ten times. V usage is TRBV28 and J usage is TRBJ1-4; weak D call: TRBD1 (6 bases). V lost 6 bases, J lost 10 bases, and 18 bases lay in between. Germline V lookup: CDR1 MDHEN, CDR2 SYDVKM. The CDR3 covers 14 residues. The CDR3 loop is CASSLGGGSGKLFF. CDR3 sequence (DNA): TGTGCCAGCAGCCTAGGAGGGGGATCGGGAAAACTGTTTTTT.

The chain employs TRBV9 and TRBJ1-2; D unresolved. V dropped 3 bases and J dropped 8 bases, with 14 bases sitting between them. Germline V gene data show CDR1 as SGDLS and CDR2 as YYNGEE. CDR3 size: 13 residues. CDR3: CASSETPQGGYTF. The CDR3 DNA is TGTGCCAGCAGCGAGACCCCGCAAGGCGGCTACACCTTC. Filled out from reference TRBV9 and TRBJ1-2, the complete variable domain reads DSGVTQTPKHLITATGQRVTLRCSPRSGDLSVYWYQQSLDQGLQFLIQYYNGEERAKGNILERFSAQQFPDLHSELNLSSLELGDSALYFCASSETPQGGYTFGSGTRLTVV.

There are a few counts of this clonotype. The V call is TRBV24-1, the J call TRBJ2-5, with 7 bases aligning to TRBD2. The V gene end was trimmed by 8 bases and the J gene end by 3 bases; junction bases not matched to a gene: 5. Germline V CDR1 and CDR2: KGHDR, SFDVKD. The CDR3 has 13 amino acids. CDR3 coding DNA: TGTGCCACCACGGGCGGGAGCGAAGAGACCCAGTACTTC. It codes for CATTGGSEETQYF.